This passage covers 23 T cell receptor beta chains from one sample sequenced in a study of T cells in Graves' hyperthyroidism and ophthalmopathy. The TCR beta CDR3 regions underwent amplification using RNA transcripts as the source. The HTBI primer set served for first-round RT-PCR of the TCR CDR3. TCRdb fed the multiplex PCR reads into MiXCR, producing one record per CDR3 protein. Of about 480,000 distinct CDR3 sequences in the sample, approximately 15% were seen once. Sequenced: blood. The receptor set was obtained from a woman under 30 with Graves' hyperthyroidism.

In its sample, this clonotype was seen once. CDR3 sequence (DNA): TGTGCCAGCAGCCCTTCGGAGGAACAGACCCAGTACTTC. Protein: CASSPSEEQTQYF. The rearrangement joins TRBV12-3 or TRBV12-4 to TRBJ2-5; possible D gene TRBD2, 5 bases. Trimming removed 6 bases from V and 6 bases from J, with 14 bases in between. CDR3 length equals 13 residues.

This clonotype was seen many times. V and J are TRBV29-1 and TRBJ1-1, with a tentative D call TRBD1 (5 bases). Trimming took off 8 bases at V and 1 base at J, with 17 bases between the two ends. Germline CDR1 reads SQVTM; CDR2 reads ANQGSEA. The CDR3 loop spans 14 amino acids. CDR3: CSTIQGMANTEAFF. CDR3 nucleotides: TGCAGCACAATCCAGGGAATGGCGAACACTGAAGCTTTCTTT.

This clonotype was found many times. The chain joins TRBV20-1 to TRBJ2-1, with 10 bases aligning to TRBD1. In germline, CDR1 is DFQATT, CDR2 SNEGSKA (reference sequence). V lost 5 bases, J lost 2 bases, and 27 bases stayed unmatched. The CDR3 is 22 amino acids. CDR3 loop: CSADRTGGRLWTGGRAYNEQFF. CDR3 coding DNA: TGCAGTGCTGACCGGACAGGGGGAAGGCTATGGACAGGCGGGCGAGCCTACAATGAGCAGTTCTTC.

There are many counts of this clonotype. The genes are TRBV2 and TRBJ1-4; D gene uncertain. CDR3 length: 14 amino acids. Trimming cost V 4 bases and J 5 bases, with 11 bases left between them. In germline, CDR1 is SNHLY, CDR2 FYNNEI. CDR3 bases: TGTGCCAGCAGTGTGTACAGTGAGAATGAAAAACTGTTTTTT. Translating it yields CASSVYSENEKLFF. The full variable domain, in which reference TRBV2 and TRBJ1-4 provide the parts outside the CDR3, is EPEVTQTPSHQVTQMGQEVILRCVPISNHLYFYWYRQILGQKVEFLVSFYNNEISEKSEIFDDQFSVERPDGSNFTLKIRSTKLEDSAMYFCASSVYSENEKLFFGSGTQLSVL.

As concerns this clonotype: An end of the junction does not agree with germline; a read error may underlie this. The chain combines TRBV4-1 with TRBJ1-1; D is undetermined. The CDR3 sequence is 15 residues long. Germline values: CDR1 MGHRA, CDR2 YSYEKL. CDR3 sequence reads: CASGQGQALNTEAFF. The CDR3 region has the DNA TGCGCCAGCGGCCAAGGGCAGGCCCTGAACACTGAAGCTTTCTTT.

This clonotype was counted ten times or more. This chain uses TRBV29-1 with TRBJ2-1; D remains unclear. V was cut by 4 bases and J by 2 bases, with 6 bases left in between. The germline V gene encodes CDR1 SQVTM and CDR2 ANQGSEA. The CDR3 spans 12 residues. The CDR3 sequence is CSVGRTYNEQFF. In DNA, the CDR3 is TGCAGCGTTGGACGGACCTACAATGAGCAGTTCTTC.

This clonotype showed up just a few times. At one end the junction does not follow the germline gene, possibly because of a read error. The CDR3 protein is CASSQGIQEAQYF. CDR3 coding DNA: TGTGCCAGCAGCCAAGGTATCCAAGAGGCCCAGTACTTC. J is TRBJ2-5 and V is TRBV3-1; D uncertain. The CDR3 spans 13 residues. Germline values: CDR1 LGHDT, CDR2 YNNKEL (reference sequence).

This clonotype was counted at least ten times. V and J are TRBV11-3 and TRBJ1-1; D may be TRBD1 (5 bases). This CDR3 has 17 amino acids. Trimming removed 1 base from V and 0 bases from J, with 15 bases in between. Germline-derived CDR1 and CDR2 are SGHNT and YENEEA. The CDR3 nucleotides are TGTGCCAGCAGCTTAGGCCATTTCTTGGGGGTGAACACTGAAGCTTTCTTT. Translated: CASSLGHFLGVNTEAFF.

This clonotype was detected many times. The chain couples TRBV12-3 or TRBV12-4 to TRBJ1-3, with D uncertain. V lost 1 base to trimming and J lost 0 bases, with 7 bases between them. The CDR3 spans 15 residues. The CDR3 DNA follows: TGTGCCAGCAGTTTAGGGAGGAGCTCTGGAAACACCATATATTTT. Translation gives CASSLGRSSGNTIYF.

This chain joins TRBV7-9 and TRBJ2-3; TRBD2 is a possible D gene (5 bases). Germline lookup yields CDR1 SEHNR and CDR2 FQNEAQ (reference sequence). The V end was cut by 2 bases, the J end by 6 bases, with 12 bases between. The CDR3 consists of 14 residues. The CDR3 sequence is CASSLPNGEDTQYF. The CDR3 DNA is TGTGCCAGCAGCTTACCTAATGGGGAGGATACGCAGTATTTT.

This clonotype was observed many times. V usage is TRBV29-1 and J usage is TRBJ1-2; D is undetermined. Trimming shortened V by 3 bases and J by 3 bases, and 8 bases separated the two germline ends. Per the germline V gene, CDR1 is SQVTM and CDR2 is ANQGSEA. There are 12 residues in the CDR3. CDR3 sequence reads: CSVDPVHYGYTF. The DNA for the CDR3 is TGCAGCGTTGATCCGGTCCACTATGGCTACACCTTC.

V usage is TRBV27 and J usage is TRBJ1-2, with D possibly matching TRBD1 (5 bases). V lost 3 bases and J lost 4, with 9 bases in between. The CDR3 extends over 13 amino acids. Germline CDR1 reads MNHEY; CDR2 reads SMNVEV (reference sequence). The CDR3 sequence: CASSLTAGYGYTF. CDR3 DNA sequence: TGTGCCAGCAGTTTGACAGCGGGCTATGGCTACACCTTC.

There are a few counts of this clonotype. The chain links TRBV20-1 to TRBJ2-5; possible D gene TRBD2, 6 bases. The germline gives CDR1 DFQATT, CDR2 SNEGSKA (reference sequence). Trimming pared 5 bases from V and 1 base from J, leaving 11 bases between. The CDR3 runs to 13 residues. Written as DNA, the CDR3 is TGCAGTGCTCTTAGCGGAGTCCAAGAGACCCAGTACTTC. Its protein product is CSALSGVQETQYF.

There are a few counts of this clonotype. This chain connects TRBV20-1 to TRBJ2-7, with D possibly being TRBD1 (6 bases). Trimming shortened V by 6 bases and J by 3 bases, and 12 bases separated the two germline ends. Per the germline V gene, CDR1 is DFQATT and CDR2 is SNEGSKA (reference sequence). The CDR3 consists of 12 residues. The CDR3 DNA is TGCAGTGCCGGAAGAGGGGGCTACGAGCAGTACGTC. It specifies CSAGRGGYEQYV.

This chain links TRBV20-1 with TRBJ2-7, with D maybe TRBD1 (6 bases). CDR1 and CDR2 (germline): DFQATT, SNEGSKA (reference sequence). The CDR3 has 12 amino acids. Trimming stripped 3 bases from V and 7 bases from J, with 13 bases between. CDR3 sequence (DNA): TGCAGTGCTAGGGCGGACAGTAATGAGCAGTACTTC. Protein: CSARADSNEQYF.

The sample holds many counts of this clonotype. V and J are TRBV10-3 and TRBJ2-5; D ambiguous. The germline V gene encodes CDR1 ENHRY and CDR2 SYGVKD. V lost 6 bases to trimming and J lost 0 bases, with 14 bases between them. The CDR3 contains 15 residues. This CDR3 is CAIRGEALYQETQYF. DNA of the CDR3: TGTGCCATCAGAGGTGAGGCACTGTACCAAGAGACCCAGTACTTC.

This clonotype was seen a few times. This rearrangement joins TRBV20-1 to TRBJ2-5; 8 nucleotides match TRBD2. V dropped 2 bases and J dropped 1; count of bases not matched to a gene: 3. CDR3 length equals 14 residues. Germline V gene lookup returns CDR1 DFQATT and CDR2 SNEGSKA (reference sequence). The CDR3 nucleotides are TGCAGTGCTAGACTAGCGGGCCTCCAAGAGACCCAGTACTTC. Protein sequence: CSARLAGLQETQYF.

This clonotype was seen a few times. The chain carries TRBV29-1 and TRBJ2-7, with TRBD2 matching over 10 bases. The CDR3 is made up of 14 amino acids. Trimming at V came to 2 bases and at J to 2 bases, leaving 3 bases not matched to a gene. Germline loops: CDR1 SQVTM, CDR2 ANQGSEA. CDR3 loop: CSVELAGVAYEQYF. CDR3 in DNA: TGCAGCGTTGAACTAGCGGGAGTCGCCTACGAGCAGTACTTC.

This clonotype has at least ten counts. The chain links TRBV6-1 to TRBJ2-3, with 9 bases aligning to TRBD2. Germline assignment: CDR1 MNHNS and CDR2 SASEGT. The length of the CDR3 is 14 residues. The trim removed 6 bases at V and 0 bases at J, leaving 1 base unmatched. The DNA of the CDR3 is TGTGCCAGCAGGCTAGCGGGAAGCACAGATACGCAGTATTTT. Its protein product is CASRLAGSTDTQYF.

This clonotype has only a few counts. The junction does not match germline at one end; this may be a read error. This chain joins TRBV7-3 and TRBJ1-1; D is possibly TRBD1 (6 bases). Germline lookup yields CDR1 SGHTA and CDR2 FQGTGA. CDR3 length: 13 amino acids. The CDR3 region has the DNA TGTGTCAGCAGCCTACAGGGGAACACTGAAGCTTTCTTT. This sequence encodes CVSSLQGNTEAFF.

The chain combines TRBV7-3 with TRBJ1-1; 7 nucleotides line up with TRBD1. The CDR3 has 17 amino acids. Germline assignment: CDR1 SGHTA and CDR2 FQGTGA. V was pared by 2 bases and J by 0 bases, with 9 bases of the junction left unmatched. CDR3 protein: CASSLQGVLGVNTEAFF. The CDR3 nucleotides read TGTGCCAGCAGCTTACAGGGGGTTTTAGGCGTGAACACTGAAGCTTTCTTT.

CDR3: CASSSGAADTQYF. The CDR3, as DNA: TGTGCCAGCAGTTCCGGAGCGGCAGATACGCAGTATTTT. The rearrangement links TRBV28 to TRBJ2-3; D might be TRBD2 (5 bases). The CDR3 covers 13 residues. The ends were cut back, 4 bases at V and 4 bases at J, with 9 bases in the middle. Germline CDR1 MDHEN, CDR2 SYDVKM.

This clonotype appeared many times. The chain joins TRBV6-2 or TRBV6-3 to TRBJ2-7, with a tentative D call TRBD1 (7 bases). Between the trimmed V and J ends, which lost 2 bases and 1 base, there was a span of 9 bases. This CDR3 contains 14 residues. Germline V gene sequence: CDR1 MNHEY, CDR2 SVGEGT. CDR3: CASSYPGGSYEQYV. CDR3 coding DNA: TGTGCCAGCAGTTACCCAGGGGGGTCCTACGAGCAGTACGTC.